This TCR beta chain appears in the sequencing data of a study of cytotoxic CD8 clonotypes in ibrutinib-treated CLL. For the study at large: There were, on average, approximately 260,000 productive templates and 90,000 to 95,000 productive rearrangements per sample. Whole-study findings and limits: Baseline-level clonality went beyond age-matched healthy donors and moved in step with circulating CD8+ T-cell counts. Progressing and sustained-remission patients had different sampling times.

The method was immunoSEQ multiplex PCR; TCRdb's version includes in-frame clones alone and lacks a portion of them. The data show 110,000 or so clones, 58% seen once. V was shortened by 5 bases and J by 4 bases, with 16 bases between the two germline ends. Germline values: CDR1 SGHTA, CDR2 FQGTGA. CDR3 length: 15 amino acids. For this clone: What it recognizes is unknown.

This clonotype was sampled from a human donor with chronic lymphocytic leukemia. This chain links TRBV7-3 with TRBJ2-3, with a weak D call TRBD1 (6 bases). The starting material was PBMCs, obtained after 24 months of ibrutinib treatment. CDR3 sequence reads: CASSPQGAASDTQYF. CDR3 in DNA: TGTGCCAGCAGCCCACAGGGCGCAGCCTCAGATACGCAGTATTTT.